This T cell receptor beta chain derives from a study of shared clonotypes between healthy human individuals. Data came from immunoSEQ multiplex PCR; TCRdb stores just in-frame clones and leaves some out. The sample contains around 2.5 million clones, over 85% of which appear only once. The V and J ends lost 4 bases and 4 bases, in that order; junction bases with no gene match: 10. CDR1 SGDLS and CDR2 YYNGEE come from the germline V gene. CDR3 length: 16 amino acids. Negatively enriched CD4+ T cells were divided by CD45RA into naive and memory. The chain employs TRBV9 and TRBJ2-5; 10 bases are shared with TRBD1. This TCR derives from a young man in good health. Some clones in this sample may be carry-over from other donors' samples. The sequenced sample consisted of naive CD4+ T cells from PBMCs. Subset noted: CD45RA+ positively selected. CDR3 sequence reads: CASSPRPGQGGETQYF. DNA of the CDR3: TGTGCCAGCAGCCCCCGACCAGGACAGGGGGGAGAGACCCAGTACTTC.